These T cell receptor beta chains were read from a single sample in a study of T-cell reconstitution after alpha-beta-depleted transplantation in children. In TCRdb, the PCR reads were re-called with MiXCR into one record per CDR3 protein. The data contain nearly 550,000 distinct CDR3 sequences, approximately 20% of them singletons. The starting material was PBMCs from the stem cell graft donor, obtained from the stem cell graft. The receptors here all came from a human donor who donated a stem cell graft to a child with acute lymphoblastic leukemia. Both conserved end residues are part of each CDR3. The order of the fields is D gene, clone size, V gene, J gene, CDR3 DNA, CDR3 protein. A D gene is named only where the DNA matches it firmly. Expanded clones are given a class, and other clones once, few, many or no size at all.

.,many,TRBV7-6,TRBJ2-1,TGTGCCAGCACAATAAGTGCCGGCGGGAATGAGCAGTTCTTC,CASTISAGGNEQFF
TRBD2,.,TRBV18,TRBJ2-5,TGTGCCAGCTCGCCCGCTACTAGCGCACAAGAGACCCAGTACTTC,CASSPATSAQETQYF
.,many,TRBV29-1,TRBJ2-5,TGCAGCGTTGAATCCCCAGGGAAAGAGACCCAGTACTTC,CSVESPGKETQYF
TRBD2,many,TRBV10-3,TRBJ2-5,TGTGCCATCAGTGTCCCGGGAGGGCCGCGAGAGACCCAGTACTTC,CAISVPGGPRETQYF
TRBD2,.,TRBV7-6,TRBJ2-1,TGTGCCAGCAGCTTACCCAGCGGGATTTACAATGAGCAGTTCTTC,CASSLPSGIYNEQFF
TRBD2,.,TRBV7-6,TRBJ2-2,TGTGCCAGCAGCTTACTAAGGCCGGGACTAGGCGGTCCGAACTACACCGGGGAGCTGTTTTTT,CASSLLRPGLGGPNYTGELFF
.,.,TRBV20-1,TRBJ2-7,TGCAGTGCTACATTGGGCCGGCAGTCTATCTACGAGCAGTACTTC,CSATLGRQSIYEQYF
.,few,TRBV5-1,TRBJ2-3,TGCGCCAGCACGTTACTAGCCCCCATGTCAGATACGCAGTATTTT,CASTLLAPMSDTQYF
.,few,TRBV20-1,TRBJ2-5,TGCAGTGCTCCCACCGGGCTAGAGACCCAGTACTTC,CSAPTGLETQYF
TRBD2,few,TRBV11-1,TRBJ2-3,TGTGCCAGCAGCCCCTATCGGGCTAGCGGGAGGGGCGGCACAGATACGCAGTATTTT,CASSPYRASGRGGTDTQYF
TRBD1,.,TRBV6-4,TRBJ2-6,TGTGCCAGCAGTGAAACAGGGGGCTCTGGGGCCAACGTCCTGACTTTC,CASSETGGSGANVLTF
.,.,TRBV20-1,TRBJ2-7,TGCAGTGCTTTCCGGTACGAGCAGTACTTC,CSAFRYEQYF
TRBD2,few,TRBV7-9,TRBJ2-2,TGTGCCAGCCAGGGACTAGTCTACACCGGGGAGCTGTTTTTT,CASQGLVYTGELFF
TRBD1,.,TRBV12-3/TRBV12-4,TRBJ1-5,TGTGCCAGCAGAGGGACAGGTGGCAGCAATCAGCCCCAGCATTTT,CASRGTGGSNQPQHF
.,few,TRBV5-6,TRBJ2-7,TGTGCCAGCAGCTTGTTGGCACAAGGCTACGAGCAGTACTTC,CASSLLAQGYEQYF
.,.,TRBV3-1,TRBJ2-7,TGTGCCCGCAGCCCGGAGAATCCTATTTTTGGGGACTCCTACGAGCAGTACTTC,CARSPENPIFGDSYEQYF
TRBD1,.,TRBV6-1,TRBJ2-1,TGTGCGAGCGACAGGGGAGGTTCCTACAATGAGCAGTTCTTC,CASDRGGSYNEQFF
TRBD1,.,TRBV5-1,TRBJ2-5,TGCGCCAGCAGCTTGACGGGCGGTCGGGGACAGCTAGTCCAAGAGACCCAGTACTTC,CASSLTGGRGQLVQETQYF
.,few,TRBV5-1,TRBJ2-3,TGCGCCAGCACCTTGGAGTACAGCACAGATACGCAGTATTTT,CASTLEYSTDTQYF
TRBD1,few,TRBV5-1,TRBJ2-7,TGCGCCAGCAGCCACGGACAGGGGGTCTCCTACGAGCAGTACTTC,CASSHGQGVSYEQYF
.,.,TRBV12-3/TRBV12-4,TRBJ2-5,TGTGCCAGCAGTTTTCTACTAGTGGGAGTGACGGAGACCCAGTACTTC,CASSFLLVGVTETQYF
.,few,TRBV29-1,TRBJ1-6,TGCAGCGTTGCTAAGGGGGTCAATTCACCCCTCCACTTT,CSVAKGVNSPLHF
.,.,TRBV7-9,TRBJ2-7,TGTGCCAGCAGTGACCCGACAGACTCGTCCTACGAGCAGTACTTC,CASSDPTDSSYEQYF
TRBD2,few,TRBV7-3,TRBJ2-1,TGTGCCAGCAGCACCGGACTAGCGGGAGTAGAGGAGCAGTTCTTC,CASSTGLAGVEEQFF
TRBD1,.,TRBV12-3/TRBV12-4,TRBJ2-1,TGTGCCAGCAGAGAGTCGGGACAGGGAGTAGAGCAGTTCTTC,CASRESGQGVEQFF
TRBD2,.,TRBV20-1,TRBJ2-3,TGCAGTGCTAGAGGCCTAGCGGGAGGGCGCACAGATACGCAGTATTTT,CSARGLAGGRTDTQYF
.,few,TRBV27,TRBJ2-1,TGTGCCAGCAGTTCCGTCGGGTTTAGGTCCTACAATGAGCAGTTCTTC,CASSSVGFRSYNEQFF
.,.,TRBV15,TRBJ1-5,TGTGCCATCGCCGCGGTTCCAAGCAATCAGCCCCAGCATTTT,CAIAAVPSNQPQHF
.,.,TRBV25-1,TRBJ2-7,TGTGCCAGCCCCCTCCGCCAGGGACCTAGCTACGAGCAGTACTTC,CASPLRQGPSYEQYF
.,many,TRBV29-1,TRBJ1-3,TGCAGCGGCCACGCGCCCTCTGGAAACACCATATATTTT,CSGHAPSGNTIYF
.,.,TRBV12-3/TRBV12-4,TRBJ1-3,TGTGCCAGCAGTTTCTCGGTGACCGGAAACACCATATATTTT,CASSFSVTGNTIYF
.,.,TRBV29-1,TRBJ2-2,TGCAGCGTCCAACCCAAACTTCGCACCGGGGAGCTGTTTTTT,CSVQPKLRTGELFF
.,.,TRBV28,TRBJ1-5,TGTGCCAGCAGGCACGCAGGAGGCAATCAGCCCCAGCATTTT,CASRHAGGNQPQHF
.,few,TRBV21-1,TRBJ2-3,TGTGCCAGCAGCCACAAGATAGGCACAGATACGCAGTATTTT,CASSHKIGTDTQYF
.,.,TRBV20-1,TRBJ2-7,TGCAGTGCTGGGGGCGGGAGTAACTCCTACGAGCAGTACTTC,CSAGGGSNSYEQYF
TRBD1,.,TRBV18,TRBJ1-3,TGTGCCAGCTCACCGATACAGGGGAAGGAAAACACCATATATTTT,CASSPIQGKENTIYF
.,.,TRBV5-5,TRBJ2-7,TGTGCCAGCAGCTTGACAGGGTCCCCTATCGAGCAGTACTTC,CASSLTGSPIEQYF
.,.,TRBV11-2,TRBJ2-7,TGTGCCAGCAGACAAACAGATTCCTACGAGCAGTACTTC,CASRQTDSYEQYF
TRBD1,many,TRBV5-5,TRBJ2-3,TGTGCCAGCAGCCAGGGACAGTCAGCAGATACGCAGTATTTT,CASSQGQSADTQYF
.,.,TRBV10-3,TRBJ2-5,TGTGCCATCAGTGATACGGGGAGTTCGTCTGAGACCCAGTACTTC,CAISDTGSSSETQYF
TRBD1,.,TRBV6-2/TRBV6-3,TRBJ1-1,TGTGCCAGCAGTTACTCTTACAGGGGGACTGAAGCTTTCTTT,CASSYSYRGTEAFF
.,.,TRBV5-1,TRBJ2-1,TGCGCCAGCAGCTTGGAACCTACGGCCAGCGCCGGGGACAATGAGCAGTTCTTC,CASSLEPTASAGDNEQFF
.,few,TRBV15,TRBJ2-1,TGTGCCACCAGCAGAGTGGGGGATGAGCAGTTCTTC,CATSRVGDEQFF
.,few,TRBV7-2,TRBJ2-7,TGTGCCAGCAGCCCTTGGAGCGGAATTGCAACCTACGAGCAGTACTTC,CASSPWSGIATYEQYF
.,few,TRBV12-3/TRBV12-4,TRBJ1-2,TGTGCCAGCAGCGACCCTTTGGGACGCGAAAGAGACTATGGCTACACCTTC,CASSDPLGRERDYGYTF
TRBD1,.,TRBV7-8,TRBJ1-2,TGTGCCAGCAGCCCCTACCGGGACAGGAAAGGCGGCTACACCTTC,CASSPYRDRKGGYTF
.,few,TRBV15,TRBJ2-2,TGTGCCACCAGCAGAGATTTTCGGTACACCGGGGAGCTGTTTTTT,CATSRDFRYTGELFF
TRBD2,.,TRBV4-2,TRBJ2-2,TGTGCCAGCAGCCAAGATCCGGGACTAGGCACCGGGGAGCTGTTTTTT,CASSQDPGLGTGELFF
.,.,TRBV21-1,TRBJ2-2,TGTGCCAGCAGCAAAAAACTAGCGGGAGACACCGGGGAGCTGTTTTTT,CASSKKLAGDTGELFF
TRBD1,few,TRBV25-1,TRBJ2-5,TGTGCCAGCAGGCAAACAGGGGGCGCGGGGGAGACCCAGTACTTC,CASRQTGGAGETQYF
.,few,TRBV6-5,TRBJ2-2,TGTGCCAGCAGTTACTCGATTGGCGGCACCGGGGAGCTGTTTTTT,CASSYSIGGTGELFF